This T cell receptor beta chain comes out of a study of blood T cell repertoires in COVID-19. There are 13 residues in the CDR3. V lost 1 base to trimming and J lost 10 bases, with 11 bases between them. The V gene's germline CDR1 is SGHNT and CDR2 YENEEA. The protocol was immunoSEQ multiplex PCR, while the TCRdb copy is restricted to in-frame clones and leaves out a portion. The data show roughly 160,000 clones, 90% to 95% seen once. V and J are TRBV11-3 and TRBJ2-1; TRBD1 might be the D (5 bases). What was sequenced was peripheral blood. This TCR was sampled from a man between 45 and 60 years old with acute or convalescent COVID-19. The CDR3 spells CASSLGRAGEQFF. CDR3 DNA sequence: TGTGCCAGCAGCTTAGGCCGGGCAGGGGAGCAGTTCTTC. The complete variable domain, with remaining parts taken from reference TRBV11-3 and TRBJ2-1, reads EAGVVQSPRYKIIEKKQPVAFWCNPISGHNTLYWYLQNLGQGPELLIRYENEEAVDDSQLPKDRFSAERLKGVDSTLKIQPAELGDSAVYLCASSLGRAGEQFFGPGTRLTVL.